This T cell receptor beta chain was captured by sequencing in a study of blood T cell repertoires in COVID-19. At the level of the study: Italy, Spain and the United States were the sources of the convalescent and acute COVID-19 samples. T cells, B-cell-depleted T cells, or PBMCs supplied cDNA or gDNA.

Authors' processing steps: Scientists estimated how many nucleated cells there were by amplifying reference gene primers. Sequencing used immunoSEQ multiplex PCR; TCRdb keeps in-frame clones, though not all of them. V, J and clone size are taken as reported in that table, and D and trimming were inferred from the DNA itself. This table holds roughly 120,000 clones, roughly nine tenths found once. About this clone: Distinct nucleotide sequences in the sample also encode this CDR3.

V was cut by 0 bases and J by 4 bases, with 4 bases left in between. The CDR3 extends over 13 amino acids. The V gene's germline CDR1 is SGDLS and CDR2 YYNGEE. V is TRBV9 and J is TRBJ2-2; D unclear. The clonotype originates from a human donor with active COVID-19. The donor label of this sample is uncertain. The sequencing sample was made of peripheral blood. CDR3 DNA: TGTGCCAGCAGCGTAGTCGGCACCGGGGAGCTGTTTTTT. It specifies CASSVVGTGELFF.